These 26 T cell receptor beta chains were all obtained from the same sample, sequenced in a study of shared clonotypes between healthy human individuals. This table comes from immunoSEQ multiplex PCR, and its TCRdb copy is limited to in-frame clones, with some not included. The sample lists millions of clones, just over 90% occurring once. Sequenced material: naive CD4+ T cells sorted from blood. Stated subset: CD45RA+ positively selected. Receptors were obtained from a man aged 18 to 35 in good health.

The chain employs TRBV25-1 and TRBJ1-2, with D perhaps matching TRBD1 (6 bases). The V gene's germline CDR1 is MGHDK and CDR2 SYGVNS. Deletions cut 8 bases from V and 9 bases from J, with 16 bases between. The CDR3 covers 12 residues. The CDR3 region has the DNA TGTGCCAGCGGGGCTACAGGGACAAGCTACACCTTC. Translated: CASGATGTSYTF.

The chain employs TRBV7-9 and TRBJ2-5, with 14 nucleotides matching TRBD2. Germline-derived CDR1 and CDR2 are SEHNR and FQNEAQ (reference sequence). This CDR3 has 15 residues. After removal of 5 bases from V and 5 bases from J, the junction contained 4 bases not matched to a gene. CDR3 in amino acids: CASSVGLAGGETQYF. The CDR3 DNA is TGTGCCAGCAGCGTAGGACTAGCGGGGGGTGAGACCCAGTACTTC.

This chain uses TRBV7-9 with TRBJ2-3, with D maybe TRBD1 (5 bases). The CDR3 sequence is 14 residues long. V dropped 1 base and J dropped 3 bases, with 8 bases sitting between them. The germline V gene encodes CDR1 SEHNR and CDR2 FQNEAQ (reference sequence). CDR3 in amino acids: CASSLEPGTDTQYF. The CDR3 region has the DNA TGTGCCAGCAGCTTAGAACCAGGGACAGATACGCAGTATTTT.

The chain has TRBV28 and TRBJ2-7, with D perhaps TRBD1 (6 bases). CDR3 length: 13 residues. V was clipped by 6 bases and J by 1 base, with 10 bases between them. The germline V gene encodes CDR1 MDHEN and CDR2 SYDVKM. CDR3 coding DNA: TGTGCCAGCAGGCAACAGGGATCCTACGAGCAGTACTTC. This translates into CASRQQGSYEQYF.

Only one count was recorded for this clone. The V call is TRBV10-3, the J call TRBJ2-3; tentatively, D is TRBD2 (5 bases). CDR1 is ENHRY, CDR2 SYGVKD, per germline. There are 15 residues in the CDR3. The V and J ends lost 4 bases and 2 bases respectively, with 13 bases between them. The CDR3 DNA reads TGTGCCATCAGTGCTTCGGCGGGCAACACAGATACGCAGTATTTT. Translating it yields CAISASAGNTDTQYF.

This clone was found once. The J gene is TRBJ2-1, the V gene TRBV6-1, with 8 bases that match TRBD2. Trimming cost V 11 bases and J 8 bases; bases outside gene matches: 11. The CDR3 has 13 residues. Germline values: CDR1 MNHNS, CDR2 SASEGT. CDR3 sequence (DNA): TGTGCCGGCCGCCGCGGCGGGGGGTATGAGCAGTTCTTC. Its translation is CAGRRGGGYEQFF.

V gene TRBV5-1 combines with J gene TRBJ2-5, with 7 bases fitting TRBD1. TRBJ2-7 matches the DNA end more closely, so the J call is doubtful. The length of the CDR3 is 14 residues. Germline CDR1 is SGHRS and CDR2 is YFSETQ. The CDR3 bases are TGCGCCAGCAGCTTGGGGGGACAGTCCTACGAGCAGTACTTC. Protein: CASSLGGQSYEQYF.

V gene TRBV7-2 combines with J gene TRBJ2-1, with D perhaps matching TRBD2 (6 bases). Germline CDR1 and CDR2: SGHTA and FQGNSA. CDR3 length: 15 residues. V lost 5 bases and J 1 base, leaving 12 bases between the germline ends. The CDR3 DNA reads as TGTGCCAGCAGCGCTTCTAGCGTGTCCTACAATGAGCAGTTCTTC. Its translation: CASSASSVSYNEQFF.

V and J are TRBV6-5 and TRBJ2-7; D gene unclear. The V and J ends lost 5 bases and 0 bases respectively, with 11 bases between them. Germline CDR1 and CDR2: MNHEY and SVGAGI. The CDR3 extends over 14 amino acids. CDR3 amino acids: CASSKTPDSYEQYF. The DNA for the CDR3 is TGTGCCAGCAGTAAAACCCCGGACTCCTACGAGCAGTACTTC.

This clone has only a few counts. This rearrangement joins TRBV4-1 to TRBJ1-5, with D maybe TRBD1 (5 bases). The germline CDR1 and CDR2 sequences are MGHRA and YSYEKL. The CDR3 totals 15 residues. Trimming took off 4 bases at V and 5 bases at J, with 15 bases between the two ends. Here the CDR3 DNA reads TGCGCCAGCAGCCCACGGGACGCCGACTATCAGCCCCAGCATTTT. Translation: CASSPRDADYQPQHF.

On this clone itself: The same CDR3 also results from other DNA sequences found in this sample. This chain joins TRBV5-1 and TRBJ1-2, with 7 bases identical to TRBD1. The CDR3 has 14 amino acids. Germline trimming cut 0 bases from V and 4 bases from J; bases unmatched to any gene: 3. Looked up from germline, CDR1 is SGHRS and CDR2 is YFSETQ. Written as DNA, the CDR3 is TGCGCCAGCAGCTTGGGACAGGGTTTCTATGGCTACACCTTC. As protein: CASSLGQGFYGYTF. Full variable domain (remainder filled in from reference TRBV5-1 and TRBJ1-2): KAGVTQTPRYLIKTRGQQVTLSCSPISGHRSVSWYQQTPGQGLQFLFEYFSETQRNKGNFPGRFSGRQFSNSRSEMNVSTLELGDSALYLCASSLGQGFYGYTFGSGTRLTVV.

This clone was recorded a few times. V gene TRBV9 combines with J gene TRBJ1-1; D gene ambiguous. Trimming removed 4 bases from V and 6 bases from J, with 13 bases in between. This CDR3 is 13 amino acids long. CDR1 SGDLS and CDR2 YYNGEE come from the germline V gene. CDR3 protein: CASSTVEGAEAFF. The CDR3 nucleotides are TGTGCCAGCAGCACCGTGGAGGGAGCTGAAGCTTTCTTT.

The CDR3 here is CASSISGTANYGYTF. The CDR3 region has the DNA TGTGCCAGTAGTATCTCAGGGACAGCTAACTATGGCTACACCTTC. The chain employs TRBV19 and TRBJ1-2; 7 bases align to TRBD1. The germline CDR1 and CDR2 sequences are LNHDA and SQIVND (reference sequence). This CDR3 region has 15 residues. V lost 3 bases to trimming and J lost 0 bases; unmatched junction nucleotides: 4.

The V call is TRBV30, the J call TRBJ2-5; either TRBD1 or TRBD2 may supply D (5 bases each). Germline CDR1 and CDR2: GTSNPN and SVGIG (reference sequence). V lost 2 bases and J lost 3, with 13 bases in between. CDR3 length equals 14 residues. This chain's CDR3 is CAWSQGARKETQYF. DNA for the CDR3: TGTGCCTGGAGTCAGGGAGCCAGAAAAGAGACCCAGTACTTC.

This chain uses TRBV5-4 with TRBJ1-1, with a tentative D call TRBD1 (5 bases). V dropped 0 bases and J dropped 1 base, with 10 bases sitting between them. The CDR3 totals 15 residues. Germline CDR1 is SGHNT and CDR2 is YYREEE (reference sequence). This chain's CDR3 is CASSLETGGNTEAFF. Written as DNA, the CDR3 is TGTGCCAGCAGCTTGGAGACCGGGGGGAACACTGAAGCTTTCTTT.

The chain carries TRBV7-2 and TRBJ2-3; D tentatively reads TRBD1 or TRBD2 (5 bases each). From germline, CDR1 is SGHTA and CDR2 FQGNSA. This CDR3 is built from 17 residues. The germline V and J ends were trimmed by 3 bases and 2 bases, with 18 bases remaining between them. This CDR3 reads CASSLSGTGRSTDTQYF. The CDR3 DNA follows: TGTGCCAGCAGCTTGTCAGGGACGGGGCGCTCCACAGATACGCAGTATTTT.

V gene TRBV6-1 combines with J gene TRBJ2-3; perhaps TRBD1 as D (6 bases). This CDR3 is built from 16 residues. Germline V gives CDR1 MNHNS, CDR2 SASEGT. V gave up 4 bases and J gave up 0 bases, with 14 bases separating them. The CDR3 nucleotides read TGTGCCAGCAGTGGGTACAGGGTTACTAGCACAGATACGCAGTATTTT. This encodes CASSGYRVTSTDTQYF.

The V and J genes are TRBV4-2 and TRBJ1-4, with 7 bases fitting TRBD1. Per germline, CDR1 LGHNA and CDR2 YNFKEQ. The V segment lost 0 bases and the J segment 4 bases; nucleotides outside the gene matches: 5. The CDR3 totals 16 residues. CDR3: CASSQETGTVNEKLFF. CDR3 nucleotides: TGTGCCAGCAGCCAAGAAACCGGGACAGTTAATGAAAAACTGTTTTTT.

A remark on this clone: At the DNA level, this CDR3 is encoded by other sequences in the same sample as well. The gene calls are TRBV7-2 and TRBJ2-5; 14 bases match TRBD2. V lost 6 bases and J lost 5; bases outside the gene matches: 5. This CDR3 spans 15 amino acids. The germline CDR1 and CDR2 sequences are SGHTA and FQGNSA. The CDR3 sequence is CASRRGLAGVETQYF. Written as DNA, the CDR3 is TGTGCCAGCAGGAGGGGACTAGCGGGAGTGGAGACCCAGTACTTC.

In regard to this clone: Additional DNA sequences in this sample encode the identical CDR3. This rearrangement joins TRBV6-5 to TRBJ1-1; D is uncertain. CDR3 size: 14 residues. Per the germline V gene, CDR1 is MNHEY and CDR2 is SVGAGI. Trimming took 2 bases from V and 5 from J, leaving 12 bases between them. The CDR3 spells CASSYGQRGTEAFF. The CDR3 DNA is TGTGCCAGCAGTTACGGGCAGAGAGGGACTGAAGCTTTCTTT.

The chain carries TRBV27 and TRBJ1-5; TRBD1 matches at 8 bases. The CDR3 is made up of 16 amino acids. J was trimmed by 1 base and V by 6 bases; bases with no gene match: 8. Germline CDR1 is MNHEY and CDR2 is SMNVEV (reference sequence). The CDR3 protein is CASRPGGVISNQPQHF. DNA of the CDR3: TGTGCCAGCAGGCCAGGGGGCGTTATCAGCAATCAGCCCCAGCATTTT.

The chain employs TRBV19 and TRBJ2-2, with TRBD1 matching 7 bases. V lost 7 bases to trimming and J lost 0 bases; unmatched junction nucleotides: 2. CDR1 and CDR2 (germline): LNHDA, SQIVND (reference sequence). The CDR3 is 14 amino acids. The CDR3: CASTDRANTGELFF. CDR3 bases: TGTGCCAGTACCGACAGGGCGAACACCGGGGAGCTGTTTTTT. The whole variable domain, remainder taken from reference TRBV19 and TRBJ2-2, is DGGITQSPKYLFRKEGQNVTLSCEQNLNHDAMYWYRQDPGQGLRLIYYSQIVNDFQKGDIAEGYSVSREKKESFPLTVTSAQKNPTAFYLCASTDRANTGELFFGEGSRLTVL.

The gene calls are TRBV29-1 and TRBJ2-7; 7 bases agree with TRBD1. The CDR3 sequence is 10 residues long. Per germline, CDR1 SQVTM and CDR2 ANQGSEA. CDR3 protein: CSVVGTAVFV. The CDR3 region has the DNA TGCAGCGTCGTAGGGACAGCCGTTTTTGTC.

The chain is built from TRBV7-9 and TRBJ2-2; tentative D call: TRBD1 (5 bases). Trimming stripped 6 bases from V and 0 bases from J, with 8 bases between. The CDR3 consists of 14 residues. In germline, CDR1 is SEHNR, CDR2 FQNEAQ (reference sequence). The CDR3 DNA reads as TGTGCCAGCAGAGACAGCTCGAACACCGGGGAGCTGTTTTTT. Its protein product is CASRDSSNTGELFF. Complete variable domain (other parts from reference TRBV7-9 and TRBJ2-2): DTGVSQNPRHKITKRGQNVTFRCDPISEHNRLYWYRQTLGQGPEFLTYFQNEAQLEKSRLLSDRFSAERPKGSFSTLEIQRTEQGDSAMYLCASRDSSNTGELFFGEGSRLTVL.

The genes are TRBV10-3 and TRBJ1-2, with D uncertain. The CDR3 loop spans 12 amino acids. The germline CDR1 and CDR2 sequences are ENHRY and SYGVKD. V was trimmed by 2 bases and J by 7 bases, leaving 8 bases between them. Here the CDR3 DNA reads TGTGCCATCAGTGAGCCGGGGAGTGGCTACACCTTC. It encodes CAISEPGSGYTF.

This clone was observed a single time. This chain connects TRBV19 to TRBJ1-5; tentative D call: TRBD1 (6 bases). V was pared by 4 bases and J by 3 bases, with 13 bases between. This CDR3 spans 15 amino acids. In germline, CDR1 is LNHDA, CDR2 SQIVND (reference sequence). CDR3 DNA: TGTGCCAGTAGTACCTCCGGGACACTCAATCAGCCCCAGCATTTT. As protein: CASSTSGTLNQPQHF. The whole variable domain, filled in from reference TRBV19 and TRBJ1-5, reads DGGITQSPKYLFRKEGQNVTLSCEQNLNHDAMYWYRQDPGQGLRLIYYSQIVNDFQKGDIAEGYSVSREKKESFPLTVTSAQKNPTAFYLCASSTSGTLNQPQHFGDGTRLSIL.